A selection of T cell receptor beta chains follows, all from one sample in a study of immune evolution from preneoplasia to lung adenocarcinoma. Profiling relied on immunoSEQ multiplex PCR, and the TCRdb table lists in-frame clones only, not all of them. The table has about 4,900 clones, roughly 90% seen once. Sequencing was done on a sample of FFPE atypical adenomatous hyperplasia tissue from the lung. All receptors come from a person aged 65-85 years with lung adenocarcinoma. Each CDR3 is given with its conserved first and last residue. The D gene is left open where the match is weak. Size is omitted from some rows. Given values are once, few, many or a class for expanded clones.

j_call: TRBJ1-3
v_call: TRBV9
clone_size: -
d_call: -
cdr3_nt: TGTGCCAGCAGCGAGGGTTTGGGCTCTGGAAACACCATATATTTT
cdr3_aa: CASSEGLGSGNTIYF

j_call: TRBJ1-2
v_call: TRBV5-1
clone_size: -
d_call: -
cdr3_nt: TGCGCCAGCAGCGCGGACCTGCTCCATGGCTACACCTTC
cdr3_aa: CASSADLLHGYTF

j_call: TRBJ2-7
v_call: TRBV11-1
clone_size: -
d_call: -
cdr3_nt: TGTGCCAGCAGCTTAGTGTCAGGAGGGATGAACGAGCAGTACTTC
cdr3_aa: CASSLVSGGMNEQYF

j_call: TRBJ2-7
v_call: TRBV6-1
clone_size: -
d_call: TRBD2
cdr3_nt: TGTGCCAGCAGGGATGGACTAGAGGCCCACGAGCAGTACTTC
cdr3_aa: CASRDGLEAHEQYF

j_call: TRBJ2-5
v_call: TRBV5-6
clone_size: -
d_call: TRBD2
cdr3_nt: TGTGCCAGCAGCTTGGATCTTAGCGGGAGAGAGACCCAGTACTTC
cdr3_aa: CASSLDLSGRETQYF

j_call: TRBJ2-2
v_call: TRBV2
clone_size: -
d_call: -
cdr3_nt: TGTGCCAGCAGAACAGAGAACACCGGGGAGCTGTTTTTT
cdr3_aa: CASRTENTGELFF

j_call: TRBJ2-5
v_call: TRBV5-1
clone_size: once
d_call: -
cdr3_nt: TGCGCCAGCAGCTCGGGGGGCGGCGAAGAGACCCAGTACTTC
cdr3_aa: CASSSGGGEETQYF

j_call: TRBJ2-7
v_call: TRBV2
clone_size: -
d_call: TRBD1
cdr3_nt: TGTGCCAGACAGGACAGGGGGTCCTACGAGCAGTACTTC
cdr3_aa: CARQDRGSYEQYF

j_call: TRBJ2-1
v_call: TRBV19
clone_size: once
d_call: TRBD2
cdr3_nt: TGTGCCAGTAGTCCGGGACTAGCGGGGGGGCTGGACAATGAGCAGTTCTTC
cdr3_aa: CASSPGLAGGLDNEQFF

j_call: TRBJ1-5
v_call: TRBV19
clone_size: -
d_call: TRBD1
cdr3_nt: TGTGCCAGTAGTTTAAGACAGGGCGAGGGCCAGCCCCAGCATTTT
cdr3_aa: CASSLRQGEGQPQHF

j_call: TRBJ2-5
v_call: TRBV11-2
clone_size: -
d_call: TRBD2
cdr3_nt: TGTGCCAGCAGCTTAGGGACTAGCGGGGGGTCCCGCGGGACCCAGTACTTC
cdr3_aa: CASSLGTSGGSRGTQYF

j_call: TRBJ2-3
v_call: TRBV9
clone_size: -
d_call: -
cdr3_nt: TGTGCCAGCAGCGTTGAGGGGCGAGTCACAGATACGCAGTATTTT
cdr3_aa: CASSVEGRVTDTQYF

j_call: TRBJ2-1
v_call: TRBV9
clone_size: -
d_call: -
cdr3_nt: TGTGCCAGCAGCGTAGGGGTGGGGCGCGGGTACAATGAGCAGTTCTTC
cdr3_aa: CASSVGVGRGYNEQFF

j_call: TRBJ1-1
v_call: TRBV6-1
clone_size: -
d_call: -
cdr3_nt: TGTGCCAGCAGAAAAGACGGTCACACTGAAGCTTTCTTT
cdr3_aa: CASRKDGHTEAFF

j_call: TRBJ2-5
v_call: TRBV29-1
clone_size: -
d_call: -
cdr3_nt: TGCAGCGTTTTTTTTGGGGCGTCCGGGGAGACCCAGTACTTC
cdr3_aa: CSVFFGASGETQYF

j_call: TRBJ2-3
v_call: TRBV4-2
clone_size: -
d_call: -
cdr3_nt: TGTGCCAGCAGCCAAGATCCCGGGAGAAGAGATACGCAGTATTTT
cdr3_aa: CASSQDPGRRDTQYF

j_call: TRBJ2-1
v_call: TRBV7-9
clone_size: once
d_call: TRBD2
cdr3_nt: TGTGCCAGCAGCAATAGCGGGGGAGGTTCCCTCTTC
cdr3_aa: CASSNSGGGSLF

j_call: TRBJ2-7
v_call: TRBV10-3
clone_size: -
d_call: -
cdr3_nt: TGTGCCATCAGTGAGTCGTCCAGCGGCTACGAGCAGTACTTC
cdr3_aa: CAISESSSGYEQYF

j_call: TRBJ1-1
v_call: TRBV9
clone_size: -
d_call: -
cdr3_nt: TGTGCCAGCAGCGTAGCGGTAACAGAGAACACTGAAGCTTTCTTT
cdr3_aa: CASSVAVTENTEAFF

j_call: TRBJ1-4
v_call: TRBV19
clone_size: -
d_call: TRBD1
cdr3_nt: TGTGCCAGTAGTATATCCGGGACAGGGGGTAACGAAAAACTGTTTTTT
cdr3_aa: CASSISGTGGNEKLFF

j_call: TRBJ1-1
v_call: TRBV27
clone_size: -
d_call: -
cdr3_nt: TGTGCCAGCACCACCGGAGCGAACACTGAAGCTTTCTTT
cdr3_aa: CASTTGANTEAFF

j_call: TRBJ2-1
v_call: TRBV19
clone_size: -
d_call: TRBD2
cdr3_nt: TGTGCCAGTAGTATTCAGGCGGGGGGGCCTACTGAGCAGTTCTTC
cdr3_aa: CASSIQAGGPTEQFF

j_call: TRBJ2-7
v_call: TRBV4-1
clone_size: -
d_call: -
cdr3_nt: TGCGCCAGCAGTACCAGGGGTTTTTACGAGCAGTACTTC
cdr3_aa: CASSTRGFYEQYF

j_call: TRBJ1-2
v_call: TRBV19
clone_size: -
d_call: TRBD1
cdr3_nt: TGTGCCAGTAGTACGCCCCAGGGGGAGGATGGCTACACCTTC
cdr3_aa: CASSTPQGEDGYTF

j_call: TRBJ1-2
v_call: TRBV5-4
clone_size: -
d_call: -
cdr3_nt: TGTGCCAGCAGCTTGCTTGGCCTCGGGGCTGGGTTCTATGGCTACACCTTC
cdr3_aa: CASSLLGLGAGFYGYTF

j_call: TRBJ2-5
v_call: TRBV9
clone_size: -
d_call: -
cdr3_nt: TGTGCCAGCAGCGTAGAAGGGTCCGAGACCCAGTACTTC
cdr3_aa: CASSVEGSETQYF

j_call: TRBJ2-7
v_call: TRBV6-1
clone_size: -
d_call: TRBD2
cdr3_nt: TGTGCCAGCAGTACCTCGACTAGCGGAACCTACGAGCAGTACTTC
cdr3_aa: CASSTSTSGTYEQYF

j_call: TRBJ1-1
v_call: TRBV9
clone_size: -
d_call: -
cdr3_nt: TGTGCCAGCAGCGTAGATTTGGGAGGGTGGAACACTGAAGCTTTCTTT
cdr3_aa: CASSVDLGGWNTEAFF

j_call: TRBJ2-7
v_call: TRBV6-5
clone_size: -
d_call: TRBD1
cdr3_nt: TGTGCCAGCAGTCATCAGACAGGGGCCCGAGAGCAGTACTTC
cdr3_aa: CASSHQTGAREQYF

j_call: TRBJ1-5
v_call: TRBV27
clone_size: -
d_call: -
cdr3_nt: TGTGCCAGCAGTTTACAGGGGAGTGGGCAGCCCCAGCATTTT
cdr3_aa: CASSLQGSGQPQHF

j_call: TRBJ1-1
v_call: TRBV6-1
clone_size: -
d_call: -
cdr3_nt: TGTGCCAGCAGTGAAGTAGGCAGGGGAACTGAAGCTTTCTTT
cdr3_aa: CASSEVGRGTEAFF

j_call: TRBJ1-4
v_call: TRBV28
clone_size: -
d_call: TRBD1
cdr3_nt: TGTGCCAGCAGTTTCGAGGGGGCGAGGGAAAAACTGTTTTTT
cdr3_aa: CASSFEGAREKLFF

j_call: TRBJ2-7
v_call: TRBV7-3
clone_size: -
d_call: -
cdr3_nt: TGTGCCAGCAGCTTAGCCCCGGGGCCATACGAGCAGTACTTC
cdr3_aa: CASSLAPGPYEQYF

j_call: TRBJ2-7
v_call: TRBV28
clone_size: -
d_call: -
cdr3_nt: TGTGCCAGCAGCGATTACGAGCAGTACTTC
cdr3_aa: CASSDYEQYF

j_call: TRBJ2-7
v_call: TRBV18
clone_size: -
d_call: TRBD1
cdr3_nt: TGTGCCAGCTCACCACCGGGACAGGGTTGGGAGCAGTACTTC
cdr3_aa: CASSPPGQGWEQYF

j_call: TRBJ2-7
v_call: TRBV5-4
clone_size: -
d_call: TRBD1
cdr3_nt: TGTGCCAGCAGCGTGGGACAGAGCTACGAGCAGTACTTC
cdr3_aa: CASSVGQSYEQYF

j_call: TRBJ1-2
v_call: TRBV6-6
clone_size: -
d_call: -
cdr3_nt: TGTGCCAGCAGCGACGAGCTCGGGCGGGGCGGCTACACCTTC
cdr3_aa: CASSDELGRGGYTF

j_call: TRBJ2-1
v_call: TRBV7-2
clone_size: few
d_call: TRBD2
cdr3_nt: TGTGCCAGCAGCAGGACTAGCGGAAGAGAGGGAGATGAGCAGTTCTTC
cdr3_aa: CASSRTSGREGDEQFF

j_call: TRBJ1-1
v_call: TRBV14
clone_size: -
d_call: -
cdr3_nt: TGTGCCAGCAGCCCTCAGGGTTGGCCTGAAGCTTTCTTT
cdr3_aa: CASSPQGWPEAFF

j_call: TRBJ2-3
v_call: TRBV15
clone_size: -
d_call: TRBD1
cdr3_nt: TGTGCCACCAGCAGAGACCCAGGGGGCGGCAATACGCAGTATTTT
cdr3_aa: CATSRDPGGGNTQYF

j_call: TRBJ2-7
v_call: TRBV5-1
clone_size: -
d_call: TRBD1
cdr3_nt: TGCGCCAGCAGCTTCCGGGGACAGTTCTACGAGCAGTACTTC
cdr3_aa: CASSFRGQFYEQYF

j_call: TRBJ1-1
v_call: TRBV6-4
clone_size: once
d_call: -
cdr3_nt: TGTGCCAGCAGTCGCACGCTTCAGACTGAAGCTTTCTTT
cdr3_aa: CASSRTLQTEAFF

j_call: TRBJ2-5
v_call: TRBV27
clone_size: once
d_call: -
cdr3_nt: TGTGCCAGCAGTTTATCGGGGAAGTCGGCGTCTGAGACCCAGTACTTC
cdr3_aa: CASSLSGKSASETQYF

j_call: TRBJ2-7
v_call: TRBV28
clone_size: once
d_call: TRBD2
cdr3_nt: TGTGCCAGCGGCGGACTAGCGGGAGTACTCGAGCAGTACTTC
cdr3_aa: CASGGLAGVLEQYF

j_call: TRBJ2-5
v_call: TRBV5-6
clone_size: -
d_call: -
cdr3_nt: TGTGCCAGCAGCTTGGAGGGCGCAGGGGAAGAGACCCAGTACTTC
cdr3_aa: CASSLEGAGEETQYF

j_call: TRBJ1-1
v_call: TRBV7-9
clone_size: -
d_call: -
cdr3_nt: TGTGCCAGCAGTTTACGGGGGGCGGATAGCACTGAAGCTTTCTTT
cdr3_aa: CASSLRGADSTEAFF

j_call: TRBJ1-5
v_call: TRBV7-9
clone_size: -
d_call: TRBD1
cdr3_nt: TGTGCCAGCAGCTTAGGACAGGGATATCAGCCCCAGCATTTT
cdr3_aa: CASSLGQGYQPQHF